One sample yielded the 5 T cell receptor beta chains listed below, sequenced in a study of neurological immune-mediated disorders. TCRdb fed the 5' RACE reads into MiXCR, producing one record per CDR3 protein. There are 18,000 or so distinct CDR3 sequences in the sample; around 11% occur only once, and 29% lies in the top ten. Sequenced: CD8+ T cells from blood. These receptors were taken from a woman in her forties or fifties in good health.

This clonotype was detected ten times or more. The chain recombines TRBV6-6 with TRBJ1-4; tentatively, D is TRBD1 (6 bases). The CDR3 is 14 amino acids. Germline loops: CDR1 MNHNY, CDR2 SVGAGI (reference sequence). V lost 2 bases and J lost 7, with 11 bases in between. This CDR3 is CASSYVQGPEKLFF. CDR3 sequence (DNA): TGTGCCAGCAGTTACGTCCAGGGGCCTGAAAAACTGTTTTTT.

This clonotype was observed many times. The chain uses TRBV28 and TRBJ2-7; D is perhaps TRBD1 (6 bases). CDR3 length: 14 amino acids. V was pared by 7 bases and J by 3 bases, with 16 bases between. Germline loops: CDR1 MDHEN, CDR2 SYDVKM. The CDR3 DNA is TGTGCCAGCACGACAGACAGGTCGGGCTACGAGCAGTACTTC. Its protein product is CASTTDRSGYEQYF.

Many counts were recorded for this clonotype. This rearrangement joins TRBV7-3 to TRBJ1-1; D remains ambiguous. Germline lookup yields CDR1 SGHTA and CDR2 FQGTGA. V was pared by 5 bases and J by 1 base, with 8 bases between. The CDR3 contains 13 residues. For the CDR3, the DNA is TGTGCCAGCAGCCTTGCCCGGAACACTGAAGCTTTCTTT. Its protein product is CASSLARNTEAFF.

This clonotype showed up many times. The CDR3 reads CASSLNSPPQETQYF. The CDR3 DNA is TGTGCCAGCAGTTTGAACTCACCGCCCCAAGAGACCCAGTACTTC. V is TRBV12-3 or TRBV12-4 and J is TRBJ2-5; D is uncertain. Deletions cut 3 bases from V and 1 base from J, with 12 bases between. The length of the CDR3 is 15 residues.

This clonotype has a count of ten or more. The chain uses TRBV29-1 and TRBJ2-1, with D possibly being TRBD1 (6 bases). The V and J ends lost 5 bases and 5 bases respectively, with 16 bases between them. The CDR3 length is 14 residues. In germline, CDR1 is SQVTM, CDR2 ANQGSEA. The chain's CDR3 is CSVLGDILHNEQFF. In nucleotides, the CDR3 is TGCAGCGTTCTCGGGGACATCCTCCACAATGAGCAGTTCTTC.